The 7 T cell receptor beta chains reported below all come from one sample, sequenced in a study of blood T cells in healthy people across ages (dated by TCRdb to about 2015). The library relied on 5' RACE. For sequencing, an Illumina HiSeq 2500 was employed. A second roughly 7 to 11 cycle PCR used a sample-barcoded 5' primer and a J-beta primer mix. TCRdb redid the processing of the public reads, applying fastp at Q25 and MiXCR, and retained in-frame beta chains. Every CDR3 protein is listed once, alongside the most common genes and DNA of its rows. This sample comprises 500,000 to 550,000 distinct CDR3 sequences, less than 25% of them detected only once. The ten largest clones represent just under 9% of the sample. This sample also belongs to another study, concerning T cells of mothers and their children.

Sequences were obtained from blood. These receptors were taken from a boy younger than 18 in good health.

This clonotype was found a few times. The chain carries TRBV7-3 and TRBJ2-2; 8 bases align to TRBD2. The CDR3 sequence is 16 residues long. Germline CDR1 and CDR2: SGHTA and FQGTGA. Germline trimming cut 5 bases from V and 6 bases from J; bases unmatched to any gene: 11. The CDR3 loop is CASSAQVAGGPGELFF. CDR3 sequence (DNA): TGTGCCAGCAGCGCCCAAGTCGCGGGAGGTCCCGGGGAGCTGTTTTTT. Full variable domain (remainder filled in from reference TRBV7-3 and TRBJ2-2): GAGVSQTPSNKVTEKGKYVELRCDPISGHTALYWYRQSLGQGPEFLIYFQGTGAADDSGLPNDRFFAVRPEGSVSTLKIQRTERGDSAVYLCASSAQVAGGPGELFFGEGSRLTVL.

This clonotype has just a few counts. The genes are TRBV6-6 and TRBJ1-2, with 7 bases that match TRBD1. The J segment lost 5 bases and the V segment lost 2 bases, leaving 5 bases of the junction unmatched. This CDR3 spans 14 amino acids. Looked up from germline, CDR1 is MNHNY and CDR2 is SVGAGI (reference sequence). The CDR3 coding sequence is TGTGCCAGCAGTTACGATGGGACAGCGTATGGCTACACCTTC. Its protein is CASSYDGTAYGYTF.

This clonotype was picked up a small number of times. The chain joins TRBV3-1 to TRBJ1-2; no definite D call. The CDR3 runs 13 residues. Trimming took 1 base from V and 7 from J, leaving 10 bases between them. Looked up from germline, CDR1 is LGHDT and CDR2 is YNNKEL (reference sequence). CDR3 in DNA: TGTGCCAGCAGCCAAGGACATCTGCTTGGCTACACCTTC. Protein: CASSQGHLLGYTF. Filled out from reference TRBV3-1 and TRBJ1-2, the complete variable domain reads DTAVSQTPKYLVTQMGNDKSIKCEQNLGHDTMYWYKQDSKKFLKIMFSYNNKELIINETVPNRFSPKSPDKAHLNLHINSLELGDSAVYFCASSQGHLLGYTFGSGTRLTVV.

This CDR3 is CARPGPGIGDTQYF. For the CDR3, the DNA is TGTGCCAGACCGGGACCCGGCATCGGGGATACGCAGTATTTT. This chain uses TRBV12-3 or TRBV12-4 with TRBJ2-3; D is possibly TRBD1 or TRBD2 (5 bases each). CDR3 length: 14 amino acids. Between the trimmed V and J ends, which lost 9 bases and 6 bases, there was a span of 19 bases.

This clonotype was picked up a small number of times. This sequence joins TRBV10-2 and TRBJ2-5, with a possible D match to TRBD2 (5 bases). The better agreement between TRBJ2-1 and the DNA end casts doubt on the J call. The CDR3 is 16 residues long. Germline V gene lookup returns CDR1 WSHSY and CDR2 SAAADI. In nucleotides, the CDR3 is TGCGCCAGCAGTGAGTCGGTAATGGACTGGGACAATGAGCAGTTCTTC. Residues: CASSESVMDWDNEQFF.

The chain joins TRBV29-1 to TRBJ1-2, with D unclear. This CDR3 region has 12 residues. Trimming removed 3 bases at V and 2 bases at J, with 7 bases between. Germline CDR1 SQVTM, CDR2 ANQGSEA. DNA for the CDR3: TGCAGCGTTGAGGCAGAAAACTATGGCTACACCTTC. Encoded protein: CSVEAENYGYTF. Together with reference TRBV29-1 and TRBJ1-2, the CDR3 gives the full variable domain: SAVISQKPSRDICQRGTSLTIQCQVDSQVTMMFWYRQQPGQSLTLIATANQGSEATYESGFVIDKFPISRPNLTFSTLTVSNMSPEDSSIYLCSVEAENYGYTFGSGTRLTVV.

This clonotype was detected only a few times. The chain recombines TRBV10-3 with TRBJ1-3, with D tentatively TRBD1 (6 bases). V dropped 5 bases and J dropped 0 bases, with 11 bases sitting between them. The CDR3 spans 15 residues. Germline-derived CDR1 and CDR2 are ENHRY and SYGVKD. CDR3 coding DNA: TGTGCCATCAGTCCAGGGGTTTCCTCTGGAAACACCATATATTTT. It translates to CAISPGVSSGNTIYF.